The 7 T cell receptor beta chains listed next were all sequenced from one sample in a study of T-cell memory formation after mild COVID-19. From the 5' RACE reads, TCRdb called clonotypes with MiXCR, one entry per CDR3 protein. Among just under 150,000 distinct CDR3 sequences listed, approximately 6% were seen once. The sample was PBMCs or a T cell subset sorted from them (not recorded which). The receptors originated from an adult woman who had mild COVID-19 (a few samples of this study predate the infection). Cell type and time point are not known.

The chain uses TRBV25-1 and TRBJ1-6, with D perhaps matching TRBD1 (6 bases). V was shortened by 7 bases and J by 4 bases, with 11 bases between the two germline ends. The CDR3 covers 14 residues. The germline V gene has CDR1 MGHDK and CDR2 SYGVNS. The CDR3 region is CASTDSRYNSPLHF. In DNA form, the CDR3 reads TGTGCCAGCACGGACAGTCGTTATAATTCACCCCTCCACTTT.

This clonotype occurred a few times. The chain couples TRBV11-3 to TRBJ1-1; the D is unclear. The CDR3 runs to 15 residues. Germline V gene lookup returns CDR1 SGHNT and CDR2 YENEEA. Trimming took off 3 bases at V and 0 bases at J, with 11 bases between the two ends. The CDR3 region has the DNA TGTGCCAGCAGCTTGATGAGCGAATTGAACACTGAAGCTTTCTTT. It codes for CASSLMSELNTEAFF.

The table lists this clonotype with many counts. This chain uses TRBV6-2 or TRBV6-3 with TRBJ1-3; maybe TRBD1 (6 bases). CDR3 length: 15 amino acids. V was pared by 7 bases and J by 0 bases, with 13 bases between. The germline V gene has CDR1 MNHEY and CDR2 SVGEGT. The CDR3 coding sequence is TGTGCCAGCAAGGACAGTCTAATCTCTGGAAACACCATATATTTT. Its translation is CASKDSLISGNTIYF.

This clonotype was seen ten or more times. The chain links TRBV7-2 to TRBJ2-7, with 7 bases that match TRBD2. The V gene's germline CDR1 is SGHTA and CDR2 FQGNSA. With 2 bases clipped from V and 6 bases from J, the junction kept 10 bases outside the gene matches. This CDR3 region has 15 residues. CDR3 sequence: CASSLWGGRKGEQYF. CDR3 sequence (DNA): TGTGCCAGCAGCTTATGGGGGGGACGTAAGGGCGAGCAGTACTTC.

The CDR3 region is CASSQNGDTQYF. In DNA, the CDR3 is TGTGCCAGCAGTCAGAACGGCGATACGCAGTATTTT. The genes are TRBV12-3 or TRBV12-4 and TRBJ2-3; no firm D call. Trimming removed 5 bases at V and 6 bases at J, with 9 bases between. The CDR3 length is 12 residues.

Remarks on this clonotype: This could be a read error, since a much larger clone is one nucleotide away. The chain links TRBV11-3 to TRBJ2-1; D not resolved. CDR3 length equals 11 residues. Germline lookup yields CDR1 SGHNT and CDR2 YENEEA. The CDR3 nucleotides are TGTGCCAGCAGCCCGGACGGTGAGCAGTTATTC. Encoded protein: CASSPDGEQLF.

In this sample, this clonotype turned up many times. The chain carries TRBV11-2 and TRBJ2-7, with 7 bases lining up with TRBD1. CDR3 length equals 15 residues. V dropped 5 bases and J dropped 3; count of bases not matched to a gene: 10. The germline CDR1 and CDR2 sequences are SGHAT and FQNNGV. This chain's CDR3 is CASSPVQGLVYEQYF. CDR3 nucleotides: TGTGCCAGCAGCCCCGTACAGGGGCTAGTCTACGAGCAGTACTTC.